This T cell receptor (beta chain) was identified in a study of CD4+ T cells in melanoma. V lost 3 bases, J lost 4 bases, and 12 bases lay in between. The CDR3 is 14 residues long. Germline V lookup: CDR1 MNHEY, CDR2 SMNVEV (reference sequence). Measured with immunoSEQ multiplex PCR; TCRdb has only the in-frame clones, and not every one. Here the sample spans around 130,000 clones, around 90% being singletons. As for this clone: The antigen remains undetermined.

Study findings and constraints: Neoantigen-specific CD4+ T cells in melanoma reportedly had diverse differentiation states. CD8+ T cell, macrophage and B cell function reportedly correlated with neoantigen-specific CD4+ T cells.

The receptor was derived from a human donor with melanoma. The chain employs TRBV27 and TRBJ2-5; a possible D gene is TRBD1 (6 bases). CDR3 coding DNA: TGTGCCAGCAGTTTCAACAGGGCCCCAGAGACCCAGTACTTC. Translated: CASSFNRAPETQYF.